This T cell receptor beta chain was captured by sequencing in a study of blood T cell repertoires in COVID-19. Germline values: CDR1 SGHAT, CDR2 FQNNGV. CDR3 length equals 15 residues. V lost 4 bases to trimming and J lost 9 bases; unmatched junction nucleotides: 12. The data were produced by immunoSEQ multiplex PCR, yet TCRdb's version contains in-frame clones alone and is incomplete. Of a few hundred thousand clones in the sample, 88% were seen once. The sample consisted of peripheral blood. The chain uses TRBV11-2 and TRBJ2-1, with TRBD1 matching over 7 bases. The origin of this receptor is a woman in her thirties who had recovered from COVID-19. Here the CDR3 reads CASSSPRQGNTEQFF. The DNA for the CDR3 is TGTGCCAGCAGCTCTCCGAGACAGGGTAATACTGAGCAGTTCTTC.